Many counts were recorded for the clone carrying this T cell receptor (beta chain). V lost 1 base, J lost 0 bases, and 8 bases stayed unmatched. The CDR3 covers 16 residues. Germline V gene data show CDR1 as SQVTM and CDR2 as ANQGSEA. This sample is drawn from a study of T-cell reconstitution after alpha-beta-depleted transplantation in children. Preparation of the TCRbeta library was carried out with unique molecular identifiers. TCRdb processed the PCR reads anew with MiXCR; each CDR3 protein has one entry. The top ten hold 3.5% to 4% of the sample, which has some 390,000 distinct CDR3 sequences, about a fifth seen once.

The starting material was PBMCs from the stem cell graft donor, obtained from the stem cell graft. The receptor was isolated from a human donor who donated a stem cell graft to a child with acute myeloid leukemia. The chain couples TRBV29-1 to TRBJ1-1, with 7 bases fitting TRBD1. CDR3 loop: CSVEGATGYMNTEAFF. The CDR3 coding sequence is TGCAGCGTTGAAGGCGCGACAGGGTACATGAACACTGAAGCTTTCTTT.